These 14 T cell receptor beta chains came from one sample sequenced in a study of early T cells in non-severe SARS-CoV-2 infection. MiXCR, applied by TCRdb to the 5' RACE reads, yields one record per CDR3 protein. Of about 60,000 distinct CDR3 sequences listed, around 12% are singletons. The specimen was whole blood. The source of these receptors is an adult who was a healthcare worker with PCR-confirmed SARS-CoV-2 infection or an uninfected control (not recorded which).

In this sample, this clonotype turned up a few times. CDR3 residues: CASSLGERGNQPQHF. The CDR3 coding sequence is TGTGCCAGCAGCTTAGGTGAAAGGGGAAATCAGCCCCAGCATTTT. This rearrangement joins TRBV11-2 to TRBJ1-5; tentatively, D is TRBD1 (5 bases). The germline V and J ends were trimmed by 1 base and 4 bases, with 11 bases remaining between them. Germline lookup yields CDR1 SGHAT and CDR2 FQNNGV. The CDR3 consists of 15 residues.

This clonotype came up many times. This chain joins TRBV20-1 and TRBJ1-2; D not certain. This CDR3 region has 14 residues. The germline V gene has CDR1 DFQATT and CDR2 SNEGSKA (reference sequence). The V gene lost 0 bases and the J gene lost 5 bases, with 13 bases spanning the gap. The CDR3 here is CSARELPLPYGYTF. CDR3 sequence (DNA): TGCAGTGCTAGAGAACTGCCCCTTCCGTATGGCTACACCTTC.

This clonotype was recorded at least ten times. This chain uses TRBV20-1 with TRBJ1-4; a weak D match, TRBD1 (5 bases). V lost 3 bases and J lost 2, with 16 bases in between. From germline, CDR1 is DFQATT and CDR2 SNEGSKA (reference sequence). CDR3 length equals 16 residues. Here the CDR3 DNA reads TGCAGTGCTAGTCCCCAGGGCAAGGGGACTAATGAAAAACTGTTTTTT. It codes for CSASPQGKGTNEKLFF.

The V and J genes are TRBV7-9 and TRBJ1-6, with D possibly TRBD1 on 6 matching bases. Trimming pared 5 bases from V and 13 bases from J, leaving 21 bases between. The germline gives CDR1 SEHNR, CDR2 FQNEAQ (reference sequence). This CDR3 is built from 15 residues. CDR3 sequence reads: CASSLGQSEAFPLHF. The CDR3 nucleotides read TGTGCCAGCAGCCTAGGACAGTCGGAGGCTTTTCCCCTCCACTTT.

This clonotype was found a few times. The CDR3 nucleotides are TGCGCCAGCAGCCTAGGACGGTCGGACGTCGATGAGCAGTTCTTC. It codes for CASSLGRSDVDEQFF. The chain joins TRBV4-3 to TRBJ2-1; unclear D gene. Germline CDR1 is LGHNA and CDR2 is YSLEER. The V end was cut by 4 bases, the J end by 8 bases, with 18 bases between. CDR3 length: 15 residues.

This clonotype was observed at least ten times. The rearrangement uses TRBV11-2 and TRBJ1-6, with no clear D. CDR3 length: 13 residues. Per the germline V gene, CDR1 is SGHAT and CDR2 is FQNNGV. Trimming took off 5 bases at V and 7 bases at J, with 9 bases between the two ends. The chain's CDR3 is CASSVDINSPLHF. CDR3 bases: TGTGCCAGCAGCGTCGATATAAATTCACCCCTCCACTTT.

This chain joins TRBV7-9 and TRBJ2-2, with 8 bases matching TRBD2. The CDR3 length is 16 residues. Per the germline V gene, CDR1 is SEHNR and CDR2 is FQNEAQ (reference sequence). V lost 5 bases, J lost 0 bases, and 5 bases stayed unmatched. The CDR3 loop reads CASSAVAGTNTGELFF. For the CDR3, the DNA is TGTGCCAGCAGCGCCGTAGCGGGAACGAACACCGGGGAGCTGTTTTTT.

This clonotype was seen a few times. The chain uses TRBV7-3 and TRBJ2-7; no clear D. CDR1 and CDR2 (germline): SGHTA, FQGTGA. This CDR3 region has 18 residues. Deletions cut 1 base from V and 3 bases from J, with 22 bases between. The CDR3 sequence is CASSLIGPAGRHLYEQYF. CDR3 coding DNA: TGTGCCAGCAGCTTAATAGGCCCGGCAGGCCGGCATCTCTACGAGCAGTACTTC.

The sample holds many counts of this clonotype. V usage is TRBV24-1 and J usage is TRBJ2-1; possibly TRBD1 for D (5 bases). Looked up from germline, CDR1 is KGHDR and CDR2 is SFDVKD. The CDR3 spans 13 residues. Trimming removed 5 bases at V and 1 base at J, with 5 bases between. CDR3 loop: CATSGTSYNEQFF. Here the CDR3 DNA reads TGTGCCACCAGTGGGACATCCTACAATGAGCAGTTCTTC.

In this sample, this clonotype turned up many times. V gene TRBV12-3 or TRBV12-4 combines with J gene TRBJ2-7; possibly TRBD2 for D (6 bases). Trimming pared 3 bases from V and 2 bases from J, leaving 14 bases between. The CDR3 extends over 15 amino acids. The CDR3 sequence: CASSLWGGPTYEQYF. The CDR3 coding sequence is TGTGCCAGCAGTTTGTGGGGAGGCCCCACCTACGAGCAGTACTTC.

The chain's CDR3 is CASSWQRGGYTDTQYF. The CDR3 region has the DNA TGTGCCAGCAGTTGGCAGCGGGGGGGATACACAGATACGCAGTATTTT. This chain uses TRBV12-3 or TRBV12-4 with TRBJ2-3; 10 positions match TRBD2. The J segment lost 2 bases and the V segment lost 4 bases, leaving 6 bases of the junction unmatched. This CDR3 is 16 amino acids long.

The chain recombines TRBV29-1 with TRBJ2-1; D gene uncertain. The germline CDR1 and CDR2 sequences are SQVTM and ANQGSEA. This CDR3 is built from 11 residues. V was cut by 7 bases and J by 2 bases, with 6 bases left in between. The DNA of the CDR3 is TGCAGCGCCAAAACCTACAATGAGCAGTTCTTC. This encodes CSAKTYNEQFF.

The chain is built from TRBV6-6 and TRBJ2-3, with 9 bases matching TRBD2. The CDR3 consists of 17 residues. In germline, CDR1 is MNHNY, CDR2 SVGAGI (reference sequence). The V gene end was trimmed by 1 base and the J gene end by 1 base; junction bases not matched to a gene: 6. This chain's CDR3 is CASSYWAGGPRTDTQYF. CDR3 nucleotides: TGTGCCAGCAGTTACTGGGCGGGGGGGCCCCGCACAGATACGCAGTATTTT.

This clonotype has a handful of counts. The CDR3 region is CASSLADEQYF. The CDR3 region has the DNA TGTGCCAGCAGCTTAGCCGACGAGCAGTACTTC. The chain recombines TRBV7-9 with TRBJ2-7, with D unclear. The V and J ends lost 0 bases and 5 bases respectively, with 2 bases between them. The germline V gene encodes CDR1 SEHNR and CDR2 FQNEAQ (reference sequence). This CDR3 is built from 11 residues.